These 30 T cell receptor beta chains came from one sample sequenced in a study of cytomegalovirus exposure and HLA in healthy donors. Sequencing used immunoSEQ multiplex PCR; TCRdb keeps in-frame clones, though not all of them. This table has fewer than 200,000 clones, around nine tenths appearing once. The sequencing sample was made of PBMCs. Receptors originate from a man between 18 and 29 years old in good health and CMV-seropositive.

The chain is built from TRBV7-8 and TRBJ2-5; 7 nucleotides agree with TRBD1. With 6 bases clipped from V and 5 bases from J, the junction kept 18 bases outside the gene matches. Germline loops: CDR1 SGHVS, CDR2 FQNEAQ. This CDR3 comprises 17 residues. CDR3 bases: TGTGCCAGCAGGGGTTTCGGCGGGTACAGGGGTCAGGAGACCCAGTACTTC. Encoded protein: CASRGFGGYRGQETQYF.

V usage is TRBV7-9 and J usage is TRBJ2-7, with TRBD2 identical over 14 bases. V was clipped by 7 bases and J by 2 bases; unmatched bases: 7. In germline, CDR1 is SEHNR, CDR2 FQNEAQ (reference sequence). The CDR3 spans 16 residues. The CDR3 DNA reads TGTGCCAGCACTATAGGGGGACTAGCGGGAGCCTACGAGCAGTACTTC. As protein: CASTIGGLAGAYEQYF.

The chain links TRBV9 to TRBJ2-5; D gene ambiguous. Looked up from germline, CDR1 is SGDLS and CDR2 is YYNGEE. Trimming removed 3 bases at V and 5 bases at J, with 11 bases between. This CDR3 has 13 amino acids. CDR3 in DNA: TGTGCCAGCAGCGACCCAGGTCGGGAGACCCAGTACTTC. This gives the protein CASSDPGRETQYF.

V gene TRBV29-1 combines with J gene TRBJ2-7; TRBD2 might be the D (5 bases). V lost 1 base and J lost 5, with 12 bases in between. The CDR3 covers 13 residues. Per the germline V gene, CDR1 is SQVTM and CDR2 is ANQGSEA. In DNA form, the CDR3 reads TGCAGCGTTGAAGGCAACCTCGGGGACGAGCAGTACTTC. Protein product: CSVEGNLGDEQYF.

The V call is TRBV18, the J call TRBJ2-2; D is ambiguous. Trimming took 6 bases from V and 5 from J, leaving 19 bases between them. Per germline, CDR1 KGHSH and CDR2 LQKENI. This CDR3 has 16 amino acids. CDR3 residues: CASSLTPPGSTGELFF. The CDR3 region has the DNA TGTGCCAGCTCTCTTACCCCCCCAGGCTCGACCGGGGAGCTGTTTTTT.

The J gene is TRBJ2-3, the V gene TRBV18; perhaps TRBD2 as D (5 bases). Germline CDR1 reads KGHSH; CDR2 reads LQKENI. With 2 bases removed from V and 6 bases from J, the gap between germline ends came to 15 bases. This CDR3 spans 15 amino acids. The CDR3 nucleotides are TGTGCCAGCTCACCAAGCCAGAGGGCTGCGGATACGCAGTATTTT. Residues: CASSPSQRAADTQYF.

The rearrangement links TRBV7-9 to TRBJ1-2; D gene unclear. V lost 1 base and J 4 bases, leaving 13 bases between the germline ends. CDR1 and CDR2 (germline): SEHNR, FQNEAQ (reference sequence). CDR3 length: 15 amino acids. This CDR3 is CASSLGSGFGYGYTF. The CDR3 DNA is TGTGCCAGCAGCTTAGGTTCCGGTTTCGGCTATGGCTACACCTTC.

This clone has just a few counts. This chain joins TRBV19 and TRBJ2-7; no reliable D call. The CDR3 loop spans 15 amino acids. CDR1 and CDR2 from the germline V gene are LNHDA and SQIVND (reference sequence). Deletions cut 4 bases from V and 7 bases from J, with 20 bases between. CDR3 loop: CASSTTATASGEQYF. The CDR3 DNA is TGTGCCAGTAGTACCACCGCCACGGCTTCCGGGGAGCAGTACTTC.

This clone was found a few times. This sample includes further DNA sequences coding for the same CDR3. The V and J genes are TRBV4-3 and TRBJ2-7, with 8 bases fitting TRBD2. V dropped 0 bases and J dropped 2; count of bases not matched to a gene: 6. The CDR3 is 16 amino acids. CDR1 is LGHNA, CDR2 YSLEER, per germline. The CDR3 nucleotides read TGCGCCAGCAGCCAAGATAGACGGGGGGGGACCTACGAGCAGTACTTC. Translating gives CASSQDRRGGTYEQYF.

The rearrangement uses TRBV2 and TRBJ1-2, with 10 bases that match TRBD1. V dropped 4 bases and J dropped 7; count of bases not matched to a gene: 3. This CDR3 has 13 amino acids. CDR1 and CDR2 (germline): SNHLY, FYNNEI. CDR3 bases: TGTGCCAGCAGTGGACAGGGGGCCTTTGGCTACACCTTC. This encodes CASSGQGAFGYTF.

This clone was counted ten times or more. The CDR3 sequence: CASSLDQGGNTGELFF. DNA of the CDR3: TGTGCCAGCAGCTTAGATCAGGGCGGGAACACCGGGGAGCTGTTTTTT. V is TRBV11-3 and J is TRBJ2-2, with D perhaps TRBD1 (5 bases). In germline, CDR1 is SGHNT, CDR2 YENEEA. The germline V and J ends were trimmed by 0 bases and 1 base, with 9 bases remaining between them. The CDR3 consists of 16 residues.

The CDR3 sequence is CASSPQWGGSNEQYF. CDR3 sequence (DNA): TGTGCCAGCAGCCCACAATGGGGGGGGTCCAACGAGCAGTACTTC. The J gene is TRBJ2-7, the V gene TRBV7-9, with TRBD2 matching 7 bases. Trimming cost V 5 bases and J 5 bases; bases outside gene matches: 12. The CDR3 extends over 15 amino acids. The germline gives CDR1 SEHNR, CDR2 FQNEAQ (reference sequence). Variable domain in full (rest from reference TRBV7-9 and TRBJ2-7): DTGVSQNPRHKITKRGQNVTFRCDPISEHNRLYWYRQTLGQGPEFLTYFQNEAQLEKSRLLSDRFSAERPKGSFSTLEIQRTEQGDSAMYLCASSPQWGGSNEQYFGPGTRLTVT.

The V gene is TRBV5-5, the J gene TRBJ1-4, with D uncertain. Germline-derived CDR1 and CDR2 are SGHKS and YYEKEE (reference sequence). The CDR3 is made up of 13 amino acids. Trimming removed 0 bases at V and 3 bases at J, with 3 bases between. CDR3 residues: CASSLAANEKLFF. Here the CDR3 DNA reads TGTGCCAGCAGCTTGGCCGCTAATGAAAAACTGTTTTTT. The full variable domain, in which reference TRBV5-5 and TRBJ1-4 provide the parts outside the CDR3, is DAGVTQSPTHLIKTRGQQVTLRCSPISGHKSVSWYQQVLGQGPQFIFQYYEKEERGRGNFPDRFSARQFPNYSSELNVNALLLGDSALYLCASSLAANEKLFFGSGTQLSVL.

The genes are TRBV28 and TRBJ2-3; the D gene is possibly TRBD2 (5 bases). Trimming left V 6 bases short and J 0 bases short, with 7 bases between. Germline-derived CDR1 and CDR2 are MDHEN and SYDVKM. This CDR3 is 13 amino acids long. This CDR3 is CASRGGSTDTQYF. Written as DNA, the CDR3 is TGTGCCAGCAGGGGCGGGAGCACAGATACGCAGTATTTT.

DNA of the CDR3: TGCGCCAGCAGCTTGTTGGGTCCAGGGAATCAGCCCCAGCATTTT. Encoded protein: CASSLLGPGNQPQHF. The chain uses TRBV5-1 and TRBJ1-5, with a possible D match to TRBD1 (5 bases). The CDR3 is made up of 15 amino acids. V gave up 1 base and J gave up 4 bases, with 12 bases separating them. Germline V CDR1 and CDR2: SGHRS, YFSETQ.

The chain recombines TRBV7-8 with TRBJ1-5; D not resolved. The germline CDR1 and CDR2 sequences are SGHVS and FQNEAQ. V was shortened by 5 bases and J by 4 bases, with 15 bases between the two germline ends. This CDR3 is built from 15 residues. The CDR3 reads CASSPRRLANQPQHF. The CDR3 nucleotides read TGTGCCAGCAGCCCCCGTCGGTTAGCTAATCAGCCCCAGCATTTT. Full variable domain (rest looked up from reference TRBV7-8 and TRBJ1-5): GAGVSQSPRYKVAKRGQDVALRCDPISGHVSLFWYQQALGQGPEFLTYFQNEAQLDKSGLPSDRFFAERPEGSVSTLKIQRTQQEDSAVYLCASSPRRLANQPQHFGDGTRLSIL.

This rearrangement joins TRBV5-1 to TRBJ2-3; TRBD2 matches at 11 bases. V lost 4 bases, J lost 5 bases, and 3 bases stayed unmatched. This CDR3 is built from 14 residues. The germline V gene encodes CDR1 SGHRS and CDR2 YFSETQ. CDR3 nucleotide sequence: TGCGCCAGCAGCCTCGGACTAGCGGGAGATACGCAGTATTTT. Amino acid sequence: CASSLGLAGDTQYF.

The rearrangement links TRBV7-2 to TRBJ2-7; 7 bases fit TRBD1. Germline CDR1 reads SGHTA; CDR2 reads FQGNSA. The length of the CDR3 is 14 residues. J lost 1 base, V lost 5 bases, and 5 bases had no gene match. CDR3 amino acids: CASSAEQGSYEQYF. DNA for the CDR3: TGTGCCAGCAGCGCGGAACAGGGGTCCTACGAGCAGTACTTC.

The chain uses TRBV9 and TRBJ2-1; 8 bases match TRBD2. This CDR3 contains 16 residues. The J segment lost 4 bases and the V segment lost 4 bases, leaving 10 bases of the junction unmatched. Germline V lookup: CDR1 SGDLS, CDR2 YYNGEE. In DNA form, the CDR3 reads TGTGCCAGCAGCAGGTCAACTAGCGGAGCTTACAATGAGCAGTTCTTC. Translated, it gives CASSRSTSGAYNEQFF.

The chain employs TRBV5-6 and TRBJ1-2, with 7 bases lining up with TRBD1. Germline V gives CDR1 SGHDT, CDR2 YYEEEE. The CDR3 has 13 amino acids. J was trimmed by 8 bases and V by 0 bases; bases with no gene match: 4. The CDR3 region is CASSLVRGEGYTF. CDR3 bases: TGTGCCAGCAGCTTGGTCAGGGGGGAAGGCTACACCTTC.

The V gene is TRBV7-8, the J gene TRBJ2-7; no clear D gene. CDR3 size: 18 residues. Germline assignment: CDR1 SGHVS and CDR2 FQNEAQ. V lost 0 bases and J 6 bases, leaving 24 bases between the germline ends. The CDR3 coding sequence is TGTGCCAGCAGCTTAGCGTCCCCCTACCCTCCCTACCCTACCGAGCAGTACTTC. Protein product: CASSLASPYPPYPTEQYF.

V gene TRBV19 combines with J gene TRBJ2-7; TRBD1 agrees at 8 bases. V was pared by 5 bases and J by 2 bases, with 8 bases of the junction left unmatched. Germline values: CDR1 LNHDA, CDR2 SQIVND (reference sequence). CDR3 length equals 15 residues. Here the CDR3 reads CASSPRWTGPYEQYF. CDR3 nucleotides: TGTGCCAGTAGTCCTAGATGGACAGGGCCCTACGAGCAGTACTTC.

The J gene is TRBJ1-4, the V gene TRBV7-8; D gene uncertain. The CDR3 totals 12 residues. V was cut by 11 bases and J by 4 bases, with 11 bases left in between. Germline assignment: CDR1 SGHVS and CDR2 FQNEAQ. The CDR3 DNA reads TGTGCCTCCGGACGGGGTAATGAAAAACTGTTTTTT. As protein: CASGRGNEKLFF.

The chain combines TRBV7-9 with TRBJ1-2; unclear D gene. Germline V gives CDR1 SEHNR, CDR2 FQNEAQ (reference sequence). This CDR3 has 16 amino acids. Trimming shortened V by 3 bases and J by 0 bases, and 14 bases separated the two germline ends. The CDR3, as DNA: TGTGCCAGCAGCTTGGAAAGGGAGGGAGCTAACTATGGCTACACCTTC. Translated: CASSLEREGANYGYTF.

The gene calls are TRBV29-1 and TRBJ1-1; unclear D gene. This CDR3 region has 12 residues. The germline CDR1 and CDR2 sequences are SQVTM and ANQGSEA. V lost 4 bases and J 3 bases, leaving 9 bases between the germline ends. CDR3 amino acids: CSVAGDYTEAFF. In nucleotides, the CDR3 is TGCAGCGTTGCGGGAGACTACACTGAAGCTTTCTTT.

V is TRBV28 and J is TRBJ1-5; 8 positions match TRBD1. CDR3 length: 15 amino acids. Germline lookup yields CDR1 MDHEN and CDR2 SYDVKM. Trimming removed 3 bases from V and 4 bases from J; junction bases left unmatched: 5. The CDR3 nucleotides are TGTGCCAGCAGTTTGGGCAGGGGGCGAAATCAGCCCCAGCATTTT. Amino acid sequence: CASSLGRGRNQPQHF.

V and J are TRBV27 and TRBJ2-7, with D uncertain. V lost 4 bases and J 5 bases, leaving 9 bases between the germline ends. The CDR3 is 12 residues long. From germline, CDR1 is MNHEY and CDR2 SMNVEV (reference sequence). CDR3 amino acids: CASSSQLDEQYF. DNA for the CDR3: TGTGCCAGCAGTTCCCAACTTGACGAGCAGTACTTC.

The sample holds one count of this clone. The CDR3: CASSSLASPGGTEAFF. CDR3 DNA: TGCGCCAGCAGCTCCTTAGCCTCACCCGGGGGGACTGAAGCTTTCTTT. The chain carries TRBV4-1 and TRBJ1-1, with a possible D match to TRBD1 (5 bases). The germline gives CDR1 MGHRA, CDR2 YSYEKL. With 5 bases removed from V and 5 bases from J, the gap between germline ends came to 21 bases. The CDR3 runs to 16 residues.

The J gene is TRBJ2-2, the V gene TRBV27; D is perhaps TRBD1 (6 bases). Trimming stripped 6 bases from V and 6 bases from J, with 20 bases between. The CDR3 extends over 16 amino acids. Germline CDR1 MNHEY, CDR2 SMNVEV (reference sequence). The CDR3, as DNA: TGTGCCAGCAGCTCAATATCGAGCAGGGGCCCCGGGGAGCTGTTTTTT. It specifies CASSSISSRGPGELFF.

In its sample, this clone was seen once. The chain couples TRBV18 to TRBJ2-7; TRBD2 matches 10 bases. This CDR3 contains 16 residues. The germline V gene encodes CDR1 KGHSH and CDR2 LQKENI. Germline trimming cut 2 bases from V and 5 bases from J; bases unmatched to any gene: 9. This CDR3 reads CASSPGTRLAGDEQYF. The CDR3 DNA follows: TGTGCCAGCTCACCAGGTACTCGGCTAGCGGGGGACGAGCAGTACTTC.